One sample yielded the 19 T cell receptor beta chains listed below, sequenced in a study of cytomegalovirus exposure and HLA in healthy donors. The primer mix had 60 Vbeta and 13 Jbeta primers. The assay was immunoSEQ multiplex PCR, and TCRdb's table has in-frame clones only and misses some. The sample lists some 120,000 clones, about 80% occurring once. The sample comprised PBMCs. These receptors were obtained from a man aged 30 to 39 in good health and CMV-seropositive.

Here the CDR3 DNA reads TGTGCCAGCAGCTTGGACAGGGGTGAAAAACTGTTTTTT. Its protein is CASSLDRGEKLFF. This chain uses TRBV5-4 with TRBJ1-4; 7 positions match TRBD1. CDR3 length equals 13 residues. Germline trimming cut 0 bases from V and 7 bases from J; bases unmatched to any gene: 0. Germline V gene data show CDR1 as SGHNT and CDR2 as YYREEE (reference sequence).

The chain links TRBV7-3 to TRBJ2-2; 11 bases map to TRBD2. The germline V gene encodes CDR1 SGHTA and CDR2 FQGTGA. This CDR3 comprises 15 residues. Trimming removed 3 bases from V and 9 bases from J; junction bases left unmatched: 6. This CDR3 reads CASSLASGGSRELFF. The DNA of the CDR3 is TGTGCCAGCAGCTTGGCTAGCGGGGGGAGCCGGGAGCTGTTTTTT.

CDR3 DNA sequence: TGCGCCAGCAGCTCAAGGCCGGACAGGGGTTACGAGCAGTACTTC. Translated, it gives CASSSRPDRGYEQYF. The V call is TRBV5-1, the J call TRBJ2-7; 9 bases agree with TRBD1. Germline V lookup: CDR1 SGHRS, CDR2 YFSETQ. V gave up 3 bases and J gave up 4 bases; unmatched junction bases: 8. The CDR3 is 15 amino acids.

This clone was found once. The CDR3, as DNA: TGCGCCAGCAGCCTAGACTACTCCTACAATGAGCAGTTCTTC. Protein sequence: CASSLDYSYNEQFF. The J gene is TRBJ2-1, the V gene TRBV5-1, with a weak D call TRBD2 (5 bases). CDR3 length: 14 amino acids. Per the germline V gene, CDR1 is SGHRS and CDR2 is YFSETQ. Trimming took 4 bases from V and 0 from J, leaving 8 bases between them.

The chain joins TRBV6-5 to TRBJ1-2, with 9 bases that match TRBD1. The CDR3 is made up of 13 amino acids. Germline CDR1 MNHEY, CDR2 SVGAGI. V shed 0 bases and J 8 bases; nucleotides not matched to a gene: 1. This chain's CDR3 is CASSYSDRGGYTF. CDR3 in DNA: TGTGCCAGCAGTTACTCGGACAGGGGAGGCTACACCTTC.

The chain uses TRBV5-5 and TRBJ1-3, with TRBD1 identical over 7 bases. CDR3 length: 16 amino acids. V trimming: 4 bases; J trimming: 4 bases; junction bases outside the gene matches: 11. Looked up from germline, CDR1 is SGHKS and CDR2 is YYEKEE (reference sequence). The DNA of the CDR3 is TGTGCCAGCAGCACCAACCCCACAGGGGCCGGAAACACCATATATTTT. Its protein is CASSTNPTGAGNTIYF.

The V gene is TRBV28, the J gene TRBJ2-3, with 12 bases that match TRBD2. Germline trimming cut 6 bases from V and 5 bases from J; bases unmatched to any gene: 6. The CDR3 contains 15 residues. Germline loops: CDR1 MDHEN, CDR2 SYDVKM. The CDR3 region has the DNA TGTGCCAGCAGCCCACTAGCGGGGGGTATAGATACGCAGTATTTT. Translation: CASSPLAGGIDTQYF. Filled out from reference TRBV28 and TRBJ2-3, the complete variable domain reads DVKVTQSSRYLVKRTGEKVFLECVQDMDHENMFWYRQDPGLGLRLIYFSYDVKMKEKGDIPEGYSVSREKKERFSLILESASTNQTSMYLCASSPLAGGIDTQYFGPGTRLTVL.

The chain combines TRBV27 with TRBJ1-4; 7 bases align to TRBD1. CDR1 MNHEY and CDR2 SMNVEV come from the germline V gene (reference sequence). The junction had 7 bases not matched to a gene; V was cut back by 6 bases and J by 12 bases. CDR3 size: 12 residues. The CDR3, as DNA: TGTGCCAGCAGCCCAAGGGGGCAGGAACTGTTTTTT. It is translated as CASSPRGQELFF.

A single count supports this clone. The CDR3, as DNA: TGTGCCAGCTCACCACGAGCGGTCTTCGGCTACGAGCAGTACTTC. Encoded protein: CASSPRAVFGYEQYF. The chain carries TRBV18 and TRBJ2-7; tentative D call: TRBD2 (5 bases). Germline CDR1 is KGHSH and CDR2 is LQKENI. The V end lost 1 base, the J end lost 3 bases, and 13 bases lay between the germline ends. The CDR3 is 15 residues long.

CDR3 coding DNA: TGTGCCAGCAGCTTGGGGATAGCGGGGACTTACGAGCAGTACTTC. It encodes CASSLGIAGTYEQYF. The chain recombines TRBV5-5 with TRBJ2-7, with 8 bases lining up with TRBD2. The J segment lost 4 bases and the V segment lost 0 bases, leaving 6 bases of the junction unmatched. Germline-derived CDR1 and CDR2 are SGHKS and YYEKEE (reference sequence). The CDR3 spans 15 residues.

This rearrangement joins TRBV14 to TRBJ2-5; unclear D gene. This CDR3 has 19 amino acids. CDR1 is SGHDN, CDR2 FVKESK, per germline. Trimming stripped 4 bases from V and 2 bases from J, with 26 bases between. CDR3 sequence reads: CASSPTSIIAFQRQETQYF. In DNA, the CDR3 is TGTGCCAGCAGCCCTACAAGTATTATCGCGTTCCAGCGTCAAGAGACCCAGTACTTC.

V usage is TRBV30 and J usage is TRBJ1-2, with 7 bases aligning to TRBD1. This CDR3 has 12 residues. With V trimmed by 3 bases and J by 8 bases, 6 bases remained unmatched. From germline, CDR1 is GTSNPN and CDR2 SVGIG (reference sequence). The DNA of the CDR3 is TGTGCCTGGAGAAGGGGGCCGCAGGGCTACACCTTC. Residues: CAWRRGPQGYTF.

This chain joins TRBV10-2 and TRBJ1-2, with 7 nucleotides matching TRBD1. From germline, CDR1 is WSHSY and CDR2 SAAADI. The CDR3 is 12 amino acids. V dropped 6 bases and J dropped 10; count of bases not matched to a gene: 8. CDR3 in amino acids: CASSDSDRDYTF. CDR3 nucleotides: TGCGCCAGCAGCGATTCCGACAGGGACTACACCTTC.

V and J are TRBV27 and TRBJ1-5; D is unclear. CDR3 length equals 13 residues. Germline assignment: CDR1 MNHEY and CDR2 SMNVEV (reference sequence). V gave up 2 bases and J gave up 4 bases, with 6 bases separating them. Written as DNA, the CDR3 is TGTGCCAGCAGTTTACACAGTAATCAGCCCCAGCATTTT. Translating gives CASSLHSNQPQHF.

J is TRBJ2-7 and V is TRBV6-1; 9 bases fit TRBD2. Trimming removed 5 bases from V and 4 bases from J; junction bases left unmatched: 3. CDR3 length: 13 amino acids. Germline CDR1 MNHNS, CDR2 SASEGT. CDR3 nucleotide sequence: TGTGCCAGCAGTTTTAGCGGGGGATACGAGCAGTACTTC. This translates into CASSFSGGYEQYF.

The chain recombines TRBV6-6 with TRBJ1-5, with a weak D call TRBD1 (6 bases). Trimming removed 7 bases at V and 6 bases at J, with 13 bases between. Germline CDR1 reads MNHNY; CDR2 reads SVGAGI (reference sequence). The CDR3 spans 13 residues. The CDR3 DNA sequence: TGTGCCAGCACAAGGCAGGGGAGTCAGCCCCAGCATTTT. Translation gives CASTRQGSQPQHF.

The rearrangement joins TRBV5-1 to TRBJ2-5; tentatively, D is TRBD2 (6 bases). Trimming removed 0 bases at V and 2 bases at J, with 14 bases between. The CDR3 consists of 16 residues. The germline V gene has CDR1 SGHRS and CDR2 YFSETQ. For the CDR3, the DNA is TGCGCCAGCAGCTTGGCTCCGGGACTTAAGCAAGAGACCCAGTACTTC. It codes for CASSLAPGLKQETQYF.

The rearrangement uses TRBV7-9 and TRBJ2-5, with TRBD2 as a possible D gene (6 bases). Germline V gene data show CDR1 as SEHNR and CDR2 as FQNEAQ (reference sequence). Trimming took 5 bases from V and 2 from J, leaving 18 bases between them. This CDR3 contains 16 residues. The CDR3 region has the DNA TGTGCCAGCAGCACACCCACCGGGACTCGACAAGAGACCCAGTACTTC. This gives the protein CASSTPTGTRQETQYF.

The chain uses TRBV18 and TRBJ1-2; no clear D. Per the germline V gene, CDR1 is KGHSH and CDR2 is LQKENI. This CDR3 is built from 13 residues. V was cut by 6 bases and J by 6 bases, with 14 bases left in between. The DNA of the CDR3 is TGTGCCAGCTCCCCCGGGGTGAGGAATGGCTACACCTTC. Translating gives CASSPGVRNGYTF. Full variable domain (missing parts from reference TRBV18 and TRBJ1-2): NAGVMQNPRHLVRRRGQEARLRCSPMKGHSHVYWYRQLPEEGLKFMVYLQKENIIDESGMPKERFSAEFPKEGPSILRIQQVVRGDSAAYFCASSPGVRNGYTFGSGTRLTVV.